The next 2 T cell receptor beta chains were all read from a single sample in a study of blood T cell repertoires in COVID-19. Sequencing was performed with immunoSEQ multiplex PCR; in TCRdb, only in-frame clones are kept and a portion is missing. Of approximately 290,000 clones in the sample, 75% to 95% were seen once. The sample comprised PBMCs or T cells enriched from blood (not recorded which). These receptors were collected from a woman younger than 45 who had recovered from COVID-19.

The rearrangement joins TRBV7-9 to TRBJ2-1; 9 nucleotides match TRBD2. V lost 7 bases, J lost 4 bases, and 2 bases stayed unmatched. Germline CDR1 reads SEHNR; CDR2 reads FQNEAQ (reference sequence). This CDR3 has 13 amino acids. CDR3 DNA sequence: TGTGCCAGCATAGCGGGAGAGTACAATGAGCAGTTCTTC. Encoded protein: CASIAGEYNEQFF.

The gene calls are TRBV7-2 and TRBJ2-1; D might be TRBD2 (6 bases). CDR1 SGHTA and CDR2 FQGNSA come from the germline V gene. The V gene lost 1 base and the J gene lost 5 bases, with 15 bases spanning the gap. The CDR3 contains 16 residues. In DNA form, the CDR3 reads TGTGCCAGCAGCTTAGGGGCGGGGAGTGGGGACAATGAGCAGTTCTTC. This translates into CASSLGAGSGDNEQFF.